Each of the 20 T cell receptor beta chains below was sequenced from the same sample in a study of molecular identifiers for immune sequencing clone quantification. TCRdb itself ran the PCR reads through MiXCR, one entry per CDR3 protein. The sample has some 9,800 distinct CDR3 sequences, approximately 20% seen once; the top ten hold around 1.7%. Sequencing was done on a sample of naive CD8+ T cells from blood, with Jurkat cell RNA spiked in. Indicated subset: FACS-sorted CD8+CD4-CCR7+CD45RA+ naive T cells. The receptors originated from a human donor in good health. Some libraries in this study had Jurkat cell RNA spiked in.

A few counts support this clonotype. A read error is possible here, since a much larger clone lies one base away. The V call is TRBV14, the J call TRBJ1-1, with D possibly matching TRBD1 (5 bases). Per the germline V gene, CDR1 is SGHDN and CDR2 is FVKESK. The CDR3 spans 14 residues. The CDR3: CASSPTTWGTEVFF. Written as DNA, the CDR3 is TGTGCCAGCAGCCCCACAACGTGGGGGACTGAAGTTTTCTTT.

Comments on this clonotype: This may be a read error: a much more frequent sequence differs by one nucleotide. This chain's CDR3 is CASSRPTSSSYDEQFF. The CDR3, as DNA: TGTGCCAGCAGCCGACCGACCTCCAGCTCCTACGATGAGCAGTTCTTC. The chain is built from TRBV3-1 and TRBJ2-1; D uncertain. CDR1 is LGHDT and CDR2 is YNNKEL in the germline V gene (reference sequence). The CDR3 loop spans 16 amino acids.

Judged by abundance, this clonotype is medium-sized. This chain joins TRBV29-1 and TRBJ1-5, with D unresolved. The V end was cut by 5 bases, the J end by 0 bases, with 8 bases between. Looked up from germline, CDR1 is SQVTM and CDR2 is ANQGSEA. CDR3 length equals 13 residues. In DNA, the CDR3 is TGCAGCGTTTACGAGGATAGCAATCAGCCCCAGCATTTT. This codes for CSVYEDSNQPQHF.

This clonotype was detected ten times or more. As DNA, the CDR3 is TGTGCCAGCAGTTTAGTGCGGGAAGAAGCTTTCTTT. Amino acid sequence: CASSLVREEAFF. This chain uses TRBV28 with TRBJ1-1; D is unclear. CDR3 length equals 12 residues. Trimming took 2 bases from V and 8 from J, leaving 9 bases between them. Germline V CDR1 and CDR2: MDHEN, SYDVKM.

This clonotype was found many times. This chain uses TRBV27 with TRBJ2-5; 7 bases line up with TRBD1. The CDR3 length is 14 residues. The germline CDR1 and CDR2 sequences are MNHEY and SMNVEV (reference sequence). Germline trimming cut 5 bases from V and 2 bases from J; bases unmatched to any gene: 5. CDR3 sequence: CASSQDRSQETQYF. The CDR3 DNA sequence: TGTGCCAGCAGTCAGGACAGGAGTCAAGAGACCCAGTACTTC.

This clonotype was detected only once. This may stem from a read error, because a much larger clone lies one nucleotide away. The J gene is TRBJ2-7, the V gene TRBV5-6; no definite D call. Trimming took off 3 bases at V and 3 bases at J, with 13 bases between the two ends. The CDR3 contains 14 residues. Germline lookup yields CDR1 SGHDT and CDR2 YYEEEE. The CDR3: CASSSRQPHYEQYF. CDR3 coding DNA: TGTGCCAGCAGCTCGAGGCAGCCCCACTACGAGCAGTACTTC.

This clonotype showed up many times. The chain carries TRBV11-3 and TRBJ2-7; 10 nucleotides match TRBD1. The V gene end was trimmed by 5 bases and the J gene end by 2 bases; junction bases not matched to a gene: 3. The germline CDR1 and CDR2 sequences are SGHNT and YENEEA. The CDR3 is 14 residues long. The CDR3 sequence is CASSPGQGAYEQYF. The CDR3, as DNA: TGTGCCAGCAGCCCCGGACAGGGGGCCTACGAGCAGTACTTC.

This clonotype ranks as medium-sized. J is TRBJ2-5 and V is TRBV20-1; 12 bases line up with TRBD1. The CDR3 sequence is 14 residues long. Per the germline V gene, CDR1 is DFQATT and CDR2 is SNEGSKA (reference sequence). Germline trimming cut 3 bases from V and 5 bases from J; bases unmatched to any gene: 4. For the CDR3, the DNA is TGCAGTGCTAGTTGGGACAGGGGGCAGGAGACCCAGTACTTC. Translation gives CSASWDRGQETQYF.

By share, this clonotype counts as medium-sized. The rearrangement uses TRBV29-1 and TRBJ2-3, with 12 bases matching TRBD2. Germline CDR1 SQVTM, CDR2 ANQGSEA. The CDR3 contains 13 residues. The V segment lost 7 bases and the J segment 4 bases; nucleotides outside the gene matches: 3. The CDR3 nucleotides read TGCAGCGCTCTAGCGGGAGGGCCAGATACGCAGTATTTT. It translates to CSALAGGPDTQYF.

Ten or more counts support this clonotype. The germline gene is not matched at one end of the junction; a read error may be the cause. J is TRBJ2-3 and V is TRBV5-4; D may match TRBD1 or TRBD2 (5 bases each). The CDR3 sequence is 17 residues long. The germline V gene encodes CDR1 SGHNT and CDR2 YYREEE (reference sequence). The CDR3, as DNA: TGTGCCAGCGGCTTGGGGCAGGGAGTTCCTGGTACAGATACGCAGTATTTT. The encoded protein is CASGLGQGVPGTDTQYF.

With respect to this clonotype: A much larger clone lies a single base off, so this may be a read error. V usage is TRBV10-3 and J usage is TRBJ2-3; 7 nucleotides agree with TRBD2. The CDR3 consists of 15 residues. V shed 7 bases, J shed 2 bases, and the junction held 9 bases outside the gene matches. Per germline, CDR1 ENHRY and CDR2 SYGVKD. CDR3: CAINGASGVTDTQYF. In nucleotides, the CDR3 is TGTGCCATCAATGGGGCTAGCGGCGTCACAGATACGCAGTATTTT.

Note on this clonotype: Since a much larger clone is just one base distant, this may be a read error. The conserved final phenylalanine or tryptophan is absent from the CDR3, which likely points to a read error. This sequence joins TRBV27 and TRBJ1-1, with D possibly matching TRBD1 (6 bases). Deletions cut 8 bases from V and 2 bases from J, with 12 bases between. In germline, CDR1 is MNHEY, CDR2 SMNVEV (reference sequence). The CDR3 has 13 amino acids. CDR3 sequence (DNA): TGTGCCAGCTTAGGCGGGGGCAACACTGAAGCTTTCCTT. This gives the protein CASLGGGNTEAFL.

This clonotype was observed many times. The rearrangement links TRBV30 to TRBJ2-6; the D is unclear. Between the trimmed V and J ends, which lost 3 bases and 2 bases, there was a span of 8 bases. The CDR3 sequence is 14 residues long. Germline V gene sequence: CDR1 GTSNPN, CDR2 SVGIG (reference sequence). DNA for the CDR3: TGTGCCTGGAGACCCATCCCTGGGGCCAACGTCCTGACTTTC. This gives the protein CAWRPIPGANVLTF.

This clonotype was seen many times. The chain combines TRBV11-2 with TRBJ2-7, with 7 bases that match TRBD2. This CDR3 contains 14 residues. Germline-derived CDR1 and CDR2 are SGHAT and FQNNGV. The ends lost 0 bases at V and 5 bases at J; junction bases unmatched: 4. CDR3 amino acids: CASSLEWLADEQYF. The CDR3 bases are TGTGCCAGCAGCTTAGAGTGGCTAGCGGACGAGCAGTACTTC.

The gene calls are TRBV27 and TRBJ2-7; 9 bases map to TRBD1. Germline CDR1 and CDR2: MNHEY and SMNVEV (reference sequence). This CDR3 contains 19 residues. V trimming: 4 bases; J trimming: 0 bases; junction bases outside the gene matches: 16. The CDR3 region has the DNA TGTGCCAGCAGTTCTCTCCTAACACCCGAGACAGGGGGCTCCTACGAGCAGTACTTC. Protein: CASSSLLTPETGGSYEQYF.

Ten or more counts support this clonotype. The genes are TRBV30 and TRBJ2-7; D is unclear. With 7 bases removed from V and 0 bases from J, the gap between germline ends came to 7 bases. The CDR3 totals 11 residues. The germline V gene has CDR1 GTSNPN and CDR2 SVGIG (reference sequence). CDR3 residues: CALTSSYEQYF. The CDR3 DNA sequence: TGTGCCTTGACAAGCTCCTACGAGCAGTACTTC.

This clonotype is medium-sized (0.01 to 0.1%) in the sample. At one end the junction does not follow the germline gene, possibly because of a read error. J is TRBJ2-7 and V is TRBV29-1, with TRBD2 as a possible D gene (7 bases). The CDR3 has 16 residues. Germline CDR1 SQVTM, CDR2 ANQGSEA. The CDR3 sequence: CSVEDIGRRGGDEQYF. CDR3 nucleotides: TGCAGCGTCGAAGATATAGGACGTAGGGGGGGCGACGAGCAGTACTTC.

The sample holds one count of this clonotype. This may arise from a read error, as a much more abundant clone is one base away. The chain couples TRBV13 to TRBJ2-5, with 7 bases fitting TRBD1. The germline gives CDR1 PRHDT, CDR2 FYEKMQ (reference sequence). Trimming cost V 7 bases and J 1 base; bases outside gene matches: 18. The CDR3 is 18 amino acids. The CDR3 nucleotides are TGTGCCAGCAACGGGTCGAATAACAGGGGCCAGGTCCAAGAGACCCAGTACTTC. This sequence encodes CASNGSNNRGQVQETQYF.

In its sample, this clonotype is medium-sized (0.01 to 0.1%). This rearrangement joins TRBV7-9 to TRBJ2-7, with a possible D match to TRBD2 (6 bases). In germline, CDR1 is SEHNR, CDR2 FQNEAQ (reference sequence). The CDR3 length is 14 residues. The V end lost 1 base, the J end lost 5 bases, and 12 bases lay between the germline ends. This CDR3 reads CASSLVAGWNEQYF. In DNA form, the CDR3 reads TGTGCCAGCAGCTTAGTTGCGGGGTGGAACGAGCAGTACTTC.

A remark on this clonotype: With a much larger clone just one base away, this may be a read error. The chain recombines TRBV12-3 or TRBV12-4 with TRBJ2-1; 13 nucleotides agree with TRBD2. The CDR3 covers 18 residues. Germline trimming cut 5 bases from V and 6 bases from J; bases unmatched to any gene: 13. CDR3: CASSNPLAGGPVGNEQFF. The CDR3 region has the DNA TGTGCCAGCAGTAACCCACTAGCGGGAGGGCCGGTAGGCAATGAGCAGTTCTTC.